One sample yielded the 3 T cell receptor beta chains listed below, sequenced in a study of shared clonotypes between healthy human individuals. TCRdb's copy holds only in-frame clones and misses some; the assay was immunoSEQ multiplex PCR. Among nearly 2 million clones listed, roughly 94% were seen once. Cells designated naive CD8 were CD45RO-negative and were positively selected for CCR7, with terminally differentiated effector memory CD45RA+ cells excluded. Material for sequencing was naive CD8+ T cells sorted from blood. Receptors were obtained from a man aged 18 to 30 in good health.

The chain joins TRBV27 to TRBJ2-3; 7 positions match TRBD2. The J segment lost 4 bases and the V segment lost 1 base, leaving 5 bases of the junction unmatched. The CDR3 has 15 amino acids. Germline loops: CDR1 MNHEY, CDR2 SMNVEV (reference sequence). CDR3 amino acids: CASSLWEGRSDTQYF. CDR3 nucleotides: TGTGCCAGCAGTTTATGGGAGGGTCGGTCAGATACGCAGTATTTT.

This chain joins TRBV7-8 and TRBJ1-1, with a possible D match to TRBD1 (6 bases). V dropped 5 bases and J dropped 0 bases, with 13 bases sitting between them. CDR1 is SGHVS and CDR2 is FQNEAQ in the germline V gene. The CDR3 is 15 residues long. CDR3 nucleotides: TGTGCCAGCAGCCCAGGACAGCTCATGAACACTGAAGCTTTCTTT. It encodes CASSPGQLMNTEAFF.

The chain is built from TRBV19 and TRBJ2-7, with 9 bases lining up with TRBD1. Germline-derived CDR1 and CDR2 are LNHDA and SQIVND (reference sequence). The length of the CDR3 is 14 residues. Trimming at V came to 6 bases and at J to 3 bases, leaving 6 bases not matched to a gene. CDR3 amino acids: CASRPGQGIYEQYF. The CDR3 region has the DNA TGTGCCAGTAGGCCGGGACAGGGTATCTACGAGCAGTACTTC.